The clone carrying this T cell receptor (beta chain) was picked up many times. Its cognate antigen is unknown. This entry comes from a study of tumor and adjacent non-tumor tissue in lung cancer. Germline assignment: CDR1 SGHRS and CDR2 YFSETQ. V shed 2 bases and J shed 0 bases, with 5 bases lying between them. The CDR3 sequence is 14 residues long. RNA was extracted from bulk tissue without any cell sorting. Three rounds of nested PCR, following a modified ARM-PCR protocol, produced the TCRbeta library. TCRdb reanalysed the multiplex PCR reads using MiXCR and keeps one entry per CDR3 protein. This table has tens of thousands of distinct CDR3 sequences, roughly 72% appearing once. Whole-study results and caveats: Higher tumor TCR diversity was associated with shorter survival. Tumor tissue had significantly higher TCR diversity than normal lung.

The sequence was obtained from a woman in her forties with non-small cell lung cancer. This chain connects TRBV5-1 to TRBJ2-2; D is ambiguous. The sample consisted of lung tumor tissue. Written as DNA, the CDR3 is TGCGCCAGCAGCTTATTAGCGAACACCGGGGAGCTGTTTTTT. Translation: CASSLLANTGELFF.